This is a list of T cell receptor beta chains from one sample in a study of control samples from healthy donors and cancer patients. Generated by immunoSEQ multiplex PCR, the TCRdb table keeps only in-frame clones and is missing some. The repertoire holds tens of thousands of clones, with around 86% as singletons. The sequencing sample was made of blood. The source is a woman aged 50 to 60 in good health. CDR3s include the opening cysteine and the closing phenylalanine or tryptophan. D genes are given only for firm matches. Clone sizes are given selectively: once, few, many, or a class where the clone is expanded.

J gene: TRBJ1-3; V gene: TRBV28; clone size: -; D gene: -; CDR3 DNA: TGTGCCAGCAGTTTCCCCTACACCGGTGGAAACACCATATATTTT; CDR3 protein: CASSFPYTGGNTIYF
J gene: TRBJ1-1; V gene: TRBV5-1; clone size: -; D gene: -; CDR3 DNA: TGCGCCAGCAGCTTGACTAATAAGGGCACTGAAGCTTTCTTT; CDR3 protein: CASSLTNKGTEAFF
J gene: TRBJ2-2; V gene: TRBV11-2; clone size: -; D gene: TRBD1; CDR3 DNA: TGTGCCAGCAGCTTAAACCGGGGGACAGGGAGAGCTTGGGAGCTGTTTTTT; CDR3 protein: CASSLNRGTGRAWELFF
J gene: TRBJ1-4; V gene: TRBV11-2; clone size: -; D gene: -; CDR3 DNA: TGTGCCAGCAGCTTCGGGGGCAAGGGTGAAAAACTGTTTTTT; CDR3 protein: CASSFGGKGEKLFF
J gene: TRBJ1-2; V gene: TRBV18; clone size: -; D gene: -; CDR3 DNA: TGTGCCAGCTCACCCCAGTTGGGGCAGGGAGTACCTCGCTTC; CDR3 protein: CASSPQLGQGVPRF
J gene: TRBJ2-2; V gene: TRBV29-1; clone size: -; D gene: -; CDR3 DNA: TGCAGCGCCAGACCTGGGGGCACCGGGGAGCTGTTTTTT; CDR3 protein: CSARPGGTGELFF
J gene: TRBJ1-2; V gene: TRBV4-2; clone size: -; D gene: TRBD1; CDR3 DNA: TGTGCCAGCAGCCAAGAAGGGACAGGGTATCATGGCTACACCTTC; CDR3 protein: CASSQEGTGYHGYTF
J gene: TRBJ1-1; V gene: TRBV5-6; clone size: -; D gene: -; CDR3 DNA: TGTGCCAGCAGCTTGGAACGAGTGAACACTGAAGCTTTCTTT; CDR3 protein: CASSLERVNTEAFF
J gene: TRBJ1-1; V gene: TRBV6-5; clone size: -; D gene: -; CDR3 DNA: TGTGCCAGCAGATCGAACACTGAAGCTTTCTTT; CDR3 protein: CASRSNTEAFF
J gene: TRBJ2-1; V gene: TRBV18; clone size: -; D gene: -; CDR3 DNA: TGTGCCAGCTCACAGGGTTCCCACAATGAGCAGTTCTTC; CDR3 protein: CASSQGSHNEQFF
J gene: TRBJ1-5; V gene: TRBV9; clone size: -; D gene: TRBD1; CDR3 DNA: TGTGCCAGCAGCGCGGGGACAGGGCATCAGCCCCAGCATTTT; CDR3 protein: CASSAGTGHQPQHF
J gene: TRBJ1-2; V gene: TRBV19; clone size: -; D gene: -; CDR3 DNA: TGTGCCAGTCGTCCTCTGGAGGGCGAGGGCTACACCTTC; CDR3 protein: CASRPLEGEGYTF
J gene: TRBJ2-5; V gene: TRBV12-3/TRBV12-4; clone size: -; D gene: -; CDR3 DNA: TGTGCCAGCAGTCCAATCTTAGAGACCCAGTACTTC; CDR3 protein: CASSPILETQYF
J gene: TRBJ1-1; V gene: TRBV19; clone size: once; D gene: -; CDR3 DNA: TGTGCCAGTAGTGACCGGCCGACAGTCCTGAACACTGAAGCTTTCTTT; CDR3 protein: CASSDRPTVLNTEAFF
J gene: TRBJ1-5; V gene: TRBV21-1; clone size: -; D gene: -; CDR3 DNA: TGTGCCAGCAGCAAACCCCCCAGGAATTATAGCAATCAGCCCCAGCATTTT; CDR3 protein: CASSKPPRNYSNQPQHF
J gene: TRBJ1-5; V gene: TRBV6-2/TRBV6-3; clone size: few; D gene: -; CDR3 DNA: TGTGCCAGCAGTTTCGAAGGTCTCAATCAGCCCCAGCATTTT; CDR3 protein: CASSFEGLNQPQHF
J gene: TRBJ2-1; V gene: TRBV5-1; clone size: -; D gene: TRBD2; CDR3 DNA: TGCGCCAGCAGCTTGGTGCCTAGCGGGAACTACAATGAGCAGTTCTTC; CDR3 protein: CASSLVPSGNYNEQFF
J gene: TRBJ2-7; V gene: TRBV12-5; clone size: -; D gene: TRBD2; CDR3 DNA: TGTGCTAGTGGTTTAGGGACTAGCGCATCGTCCGAGCAGTACTTC; CDR3 protein: CASGLGTSASSEQYF
J gene: TRBJ2-3; V gene: TRBV4-1; clone size: -; D gene: TRBD2; CDR3 DNA: TGCGCCAGCAGCCAAGGACCCCCTACTAGCGGGCCCACAGATACGCAGTATTTT; CDR3 protein: CASSQGPPTSGPTDTQYF
J gene: TRBJ1-5; V gene: TRBV6-4; clone size: -; D gene: -; CDR3 DNA: TGTGCCAGCAGTGGAGGCCCCTCAATTAATCAGCCCCAGCATTTT; CDR3 protein: CASSGGPSINQPQHF